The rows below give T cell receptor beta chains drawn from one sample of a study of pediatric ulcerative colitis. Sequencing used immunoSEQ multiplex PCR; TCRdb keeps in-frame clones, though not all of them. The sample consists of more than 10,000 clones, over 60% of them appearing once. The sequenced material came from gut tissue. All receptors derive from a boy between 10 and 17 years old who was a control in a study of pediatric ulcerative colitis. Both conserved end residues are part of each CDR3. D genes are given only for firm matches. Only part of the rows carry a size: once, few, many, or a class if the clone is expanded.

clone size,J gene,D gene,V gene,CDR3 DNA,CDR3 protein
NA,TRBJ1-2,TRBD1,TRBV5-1,TGCGCCAGCAGTTCGGGACAGGGATCTAACTATGGCTACACCTTC,CASSSGQGSNYGYTF
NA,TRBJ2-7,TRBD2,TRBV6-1,TGTGCCAGCAGTGTGCCGGGAGGGGGAGAGCAGTACTTC,CASSVPGGGEQYF
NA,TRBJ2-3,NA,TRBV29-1,TGCAGCGTTGCAGCCTCAGATACGCAGTATTTT,CSVAASDTQYF
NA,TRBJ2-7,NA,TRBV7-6,TGTGCCAGCAGCTTAGATACGGGTCTCCCTTACGAGCAGTACTTC,CASSLDTGLPYEQYF
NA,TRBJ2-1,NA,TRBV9,TGTGCCAGCAGCGTAGGTCTGGAGTGGGGGGATGAGCAGTTCTTC,CASSVGLEWGDEQFF
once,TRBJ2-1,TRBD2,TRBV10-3,TGTGCCATCAGTTCCCTAGCGGGTCAAACCTACAATGAGCAGTTCTTC,CAISSLAGQTYNEQFF
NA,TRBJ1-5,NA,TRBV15,TGTGCCACCAGCAGAGATTCAGGGAGGGTAGATCAGCCCCAGCATTTT,CATSRDSGRVDQPQHF
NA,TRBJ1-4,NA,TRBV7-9,TGTGCCAGCAGCTTAGGACAAAATAATGAAAAACTGTTTTTT,CASSLGQNNEKLFF
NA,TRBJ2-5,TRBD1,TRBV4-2,TGTGCCAGCAGCCAAGACTCGGACAGGGGAGAGACCCAGTACTTC,CASSQDSDRGETQYF
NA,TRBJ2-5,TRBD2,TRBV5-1,TGCGCCAGCAGCTTGGCGGGAGGGCAAGAGACCCAGTACTTC,CASSLAGGQETQYF
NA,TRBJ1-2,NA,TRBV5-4,TGTGCCAGCAGCTTGGGCGGCAGTCCGGAAGGCTACACCTTC,CASSLGGSPEGYTF
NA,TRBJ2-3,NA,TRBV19,TGTGCCAGTAGTATCAGACAGAACACAGATACGCAGTATTTT,CASSIRQNTDTQYF
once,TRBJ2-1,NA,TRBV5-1,TGCGCCAGCAGCCCCTCCCGTCCTGGTCTCTCCTACAATGAGCAGTTCTTC,CASSPSRPGLSYNEQFF
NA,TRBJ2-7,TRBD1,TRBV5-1,TGCGCCAGCAGGGCCTACTTCGGGACAGGGGTACGAGAGCAGTACTTC,CASRAYFGTGVREQYF
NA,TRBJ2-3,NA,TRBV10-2,TGCGCCAGCAGTGAGCTGGGTACGCAGTATTTT,CASSELGTQYF
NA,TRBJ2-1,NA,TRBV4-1,TGCGCCAGCAGAGGCAGGCCGAATGAGCAGTTCTTC,CASRGRPNEQFF
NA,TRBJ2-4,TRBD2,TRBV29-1,TGCAGCGTGGAACTAGCGGGAGGTACCAAAAACATTCAGTACTTC,CSVELAGGTKNIQYF
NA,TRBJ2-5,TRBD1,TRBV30,TGTGCCTGGGGACAGGGTGGTTTAAGGGAGACCCAGTACTTC,CAWGQGGLRETQYF
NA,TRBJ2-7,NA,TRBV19,TGTGCCAGTAGTATCAAGGGACCCTACGAGCAGTACTTC,CASSIKGPYEQYF
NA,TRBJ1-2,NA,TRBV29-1,TGCAGCGTTGATCGGGGGAGCAGTCTTAACTATGGCTACACCTTC,CSVDRGSSLNYGYTF
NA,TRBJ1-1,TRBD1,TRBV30,TGTGCCTGGTTGGCAGGGGGGCTCATGAACACTGAAGCTTTCTTT,CAWLAGGLMNTEAFF
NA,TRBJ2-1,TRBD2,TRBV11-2,TGTGCCAGCAGCCCCCAGACTAGCGGGTTTTCCTACAATGAGCAGTTCTTC,CASSPQTSGFSYNEQFF
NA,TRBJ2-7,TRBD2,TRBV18,TGTGCCAGCTCACCTAGCGGGAGGGCCCAGCAGTACTTC,CASSPSGRAQQYF
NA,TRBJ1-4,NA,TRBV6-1,TGTGCCAGCTCCGCGGGATCCTCCTTTGAAAAACTGTTTTTT,CASSAGSSFEKLFF
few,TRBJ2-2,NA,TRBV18,TGTGCCAGCTCACCCCCAGGACGCCCGAACACCGGGGAGCTGTTTTTT,CASSPPGRPNTGELFF
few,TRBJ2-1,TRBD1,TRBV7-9,TGTGCCGGGGTGAAAGCAGGGGGCATGGATGAGCAGTTCTTC,CAGVKAGGMDEQFF
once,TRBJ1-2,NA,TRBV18,TGTGCCAGCTCACCACTCGACAGATCCTATGGCTACACCTTC,CASSPLDRSYGYTF
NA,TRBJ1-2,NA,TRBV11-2,TGTGCCAGCAGCTTAGGTCCCCTCCAGGACGGCTACACCTTC,CASSLGPLQDGYTF
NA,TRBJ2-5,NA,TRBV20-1,TGCAGTGCTAATTCCTTGCAGACCCAGTACTTC,CSANSLQTQYF
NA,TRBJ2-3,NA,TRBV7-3,TGTGCCAGCAGCCCGGTAGGGGGGACAGATACGCAGTATTTT,CASSPVGGTDTQYF
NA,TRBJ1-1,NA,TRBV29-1,TGCAGCGTTGAGCTCCACACTGAAGCTTTCTTT,CSVELHTEAFF
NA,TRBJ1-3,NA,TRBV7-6,TGTGCCAGCAGCTTAGTCGGGGGTTCAGGAAACACCATATATTTT,CASSLVGGSGNTIYF
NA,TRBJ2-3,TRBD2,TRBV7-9,TGTGCCAGCAGCTTGAGACGGGAGGGCACTTCAGGGGAGTATTTT,CASSLRREGTSGEYF